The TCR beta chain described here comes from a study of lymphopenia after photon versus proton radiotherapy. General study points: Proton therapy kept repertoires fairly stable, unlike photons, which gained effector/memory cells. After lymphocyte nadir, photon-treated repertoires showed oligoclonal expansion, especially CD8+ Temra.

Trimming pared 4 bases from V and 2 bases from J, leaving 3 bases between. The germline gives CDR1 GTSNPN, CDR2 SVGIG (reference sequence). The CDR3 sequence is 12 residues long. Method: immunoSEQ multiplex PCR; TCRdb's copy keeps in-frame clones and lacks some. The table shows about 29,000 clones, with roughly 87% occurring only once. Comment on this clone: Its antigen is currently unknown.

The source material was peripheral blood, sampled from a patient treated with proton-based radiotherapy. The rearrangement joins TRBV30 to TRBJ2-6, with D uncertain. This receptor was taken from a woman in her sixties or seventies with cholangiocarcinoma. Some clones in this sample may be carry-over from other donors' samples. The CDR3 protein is CAWTPGANVLTF. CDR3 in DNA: TGTGCCTGGACACCTGGGGCCAACGTCCTGACTTTC.